A selection of T cell receptor beta chains follows, all from one sample in a study of resident and recirculating memory T cells in vitiligo. TCRdb's copy holds only in-frame clones and misses some; the assay was immunoSEQ multiplex PCR. Of 40,000 to 50,000 clones listed, about 90% were seen once; the top ten hold more than 3.5%. The specimen was blood. These receptors came from a male donor with vitiligo. Both conserved end residues are part of each CDR3. The D gene is left open where the match is weak. Expanded clones get a size class; other rows say once, few or many, or leave the size out.

d_gene: TRBD1; v_gene: TRBV5-1; j_gene: TRBJ1-2; abundance: NA; CDR3nt: TGCGCCAGCAGCTATTCCGGGACAGCCTATGGCTACACCTTC; CDR3aa: CASSYSGTAYGYTF
d_gene: NA; v_gene: TRBV6-5; j_gene: TRBJ2-7; abundance: NA; CDR3nt: TGTGCCAGCAGTACGTCAGACAGGTCCGAGCAGTACTTC; CDR3aa: CASSTSDRSEQYF
d_gene: NA; v_gene: TRBV5-1; j_gene: TRBJ1-1; abundance: NA; CDR3nt: TGCGCCAGCAGCATACAGGTGCCGAACACTGAAGCTTTCTTT; CDR3aa: CASSIQVPNTEAFF
d_gene: NA; v_gene: TRBV5-5; j_gene: TRBJ2-3; abundance: once; CDR3nt: TGTGCCAGCAGCGCGAACTGGTTAGATACGCAGTATTTT; CDR3aa: CASSANWLDTQYF
d_gene: NA; v_gene: TRBV5-1; j_gene: TRBJ1-3; abundance: NA; CDR3nt: TGCGCCAGCAGCCGACTCATCCAAACAGGCAGGGCTGGAAACACCATATATTTT; CDR3aa: CASSRLIQTGRAGNTIYF
d_gene: TRBD1; v_gene: TRBV12-5; j_gene: TRBJ2-7; abundance: NA; CDR3nt: TGTGCTAGTGGTTTGGTCCCCTTTACAGGACAGGTGATGTCCTACGAGCAGTACTTC; CDR3aa: CASGLVPFTGQVMSYEQYF
d_gene: TRBD1; v_gene: TRBV27; j_gene: TRBJ2-4; abundance: few; CDR3nt: TGTGCCAGCAGTCCCCCAGGACAGGGTAATAAAAACATTCAGTACTTC; CDR3aa: CASSPPGQGNKNIQYF
d_gene: NA; v_gene: TRBV25-1; j_gene: TRBJ2-7; abundance: NA; CDR3nt: TGTGCCAGCAGTGATCGAGTTACCTACGAGCAGTACTTC; CDR3aa: CASSDRVTYEQYF
d_gene: NA; v_gene: TRBV6-5; j_gene: TRBJ1-3; abundance: NA; CDR3nt: TGTGCCAGCCGGATAACAGGGTTGGCTGGAAACACCATATATTTT; CDR3aa: CASRITGLAGNTIYF
d_gene: NA; v_gene: TRBV4-1; j_gene: TRBJ1-5; abundance: NA; CDR3nt: TGCGCCAGCAGCCAGTTCCACAGTGGGGGCCTCCGCAATCAGCCCCAGCATTTT; CDR3aa: CASSQFHSGGLRNQPQHF
d_gene: NA; v_gene: TRBV30; j_gene: TRBJ1-5; abundance: NA; CDR3nt: TGTGCCTGGAGTGCCCCGACAGTGACGGGCAATCAGCCCCAGCATTTT; CDR3aa: CAWSAPTVTGNQPQHF
d_gene: TRBD1; v_gene: TRBV30; j_gene: TRBJ1-4; abundance: NA; CDR3nt: TGTGCCTGGAGTCGTCAGGGGGCGGAAAAACTGTTTTTT; CDR3aa: CAWSRQGAEKLFF
d_gene: TRBD1; v_gene: TRBV6-6; j_gene: TRBJ2-7; abundance: NA; CDR3nt: TGTGCCAGCAGTTACGTCTTCCGGGACAGGGGCCACGAGCAGTACTTC; CDR3aa: CASSYVFRDRGHEQYF
d_gene: TRBD1; v_gene: TRBV5-5; j_gene: TRBJ2-3; abundance: NA; CDR3nt: TGTGCCAGCAGTTATCGACAGGGAGTGCTACAAGATACGCAGTATTTT; CDR3aa: CASSYRQGVLQDTQYF
d_gene: NA; v_gene: TRBV9; j_gene: TRBJ1-2; abundance: NA; CDR3nt: TGTGCCAGCAGCCAGGGGACTAACTATGGCTACACCTTC; CDR3aa: CASSQGTNYGYTF
d_gene: NA; v_gene: TRBV6-1; j_gene: TRBJ1-2; abundance: NA; CDR3nt: TGTGCCAGCAGTGACTGGGACTCGCCCTATGGCTACACCTTC; CDR3aa: CASSDWDSPYGYTF
d_gene: TRBD1; v_gene: TRBV29-1; j_gene: TRBJ2-7; abundance: NA; CDR3nt: TGCAGCGTTGGGACAGGCCCTTACGAGCAGTACTTC; CDR3aa: CSVGTGPYEQYF
d_gene: NA; v_gene: TRBV27; j_gene: TRBJ2-3; abundance: NA; CDR3nt: TGTGCCAGCAGTTGGGGACACACAGATACGCAGTATTTT; CDR3aa: CASSWGHTDTQYF
d_gene: NA; v_gene: TRBV27; j_gene: TRBJ1-4; abundance: NA; CDR3nt: TGTGCCAGCACCTACAGGTCCGGGGAAAAACTGTTTTTT; CDR3aa: CASTYRSGEKLFF
d_gene: NA; v_gene: TRBV6-1; j_gene: TRBJ1-4; abundance: NA; CDR3nt: TGTGCCAGCATCGACAGACTGCATGAAAAACTGTTTTTT; CDR3aa: CASIDRLHEKLFF
d_gene: NA; v_gene: TRBV5-5; j_gene: TRBJ2-7; abundance: NA; CDR3nt: TGTGCCAGCAGCTTCGTGGTCGGTAACGAGCAGTACTTC; CDR3aa: CASSFVVGNEQYF
d_gene: NA; v_gene: TRBV5-1; j_gene: TRBJ1-2; abundance: NA; CDR3nt: TGCGCCAGCAGCTTGGGACAGCCCAACTATGGCTACACCTTC; CDR3aa: CASSLGQPNYGYTF
d_gene: NA; v_gene: TRBV5-3; j_gene: TRBJ2-2; abundance: NA; CDR3nt: TGTGCCAGAAGCTTGGACGAGACGAACACCGGGGAGCTGTTTTTT; CDR3aa: CARSLDETNTGELFF
d_gene: NA; v_gene: TRBV30; j_gene: TRBJ2-5; abundance: NA; CDR3nt: TGTGCCTGGAGTGTAGACGGGGGAGGAGAGACCCAGTACTTC; CDR3aa: CAWSVDGGGETQYF
d_gene: NA; v_gene: TRBV4-2; j_gene: TRBJ1-4; abundance: NA; CDR3nt: TGTGCCAGCAGCCAAGATCAAAACGGGGGAAGCGAAAAACTGTTTTTT; CDR3aa: CASSQDQNGGSEKLFF
d_gene: NA; v_gene: TRBV7-9; j_gene: TRBJ2-2; abundance: NA; CDR3nt: TGTGCCAGCAGCCCCCGAAGGGGGTCCGGGGAGCTGTTTTTT; CDR3aa: CASSPRRGSGELFF
d_gene: NA; v_gene: TRBV6-1; j_gene: TRBJ2-5; abundance: few; CDR3nt: TGTGCCAGCAGTCAGGACTACCAAGAGACCCAGTACTTC; CDR3aa: CASSQDYQETQYF
d_gene: NA; v_gene: TRBV12-5; j_gene: TRBJ1-1; abundance: NA; CDR3nt: TGTGCTAGTGGTTTTCACAAGGACAGTCTTCCAATGAACACTGAAGCTTTCTTT; CDR3aa: CASGFHKDSLPMNTEAFF
d_gene: NA; v_gene: TRBV5-1; j_gene: TRBJ2-3; abundance: NA; CDR3nt: TGCGCCAGCATCCCGGACAGCAGCACAGATACGCAGTATTTT; CDR3aa: CASIPDSSTDTQYF
d_gene: NA; v_gene: TRBV7-6; j_gene: TRBJ2-1; abundance: NA; CDR3nt: TGTGCCAGCAGCTTAGGGGCGCGTTCCTACAATGAGCAGTTCTTC; CDR3aa: CASSLGARSYNEQFF
d_gene: NA; v_gene: TRBV7-6; j_gene: TRBJ2-5; abundance: NA; CDR3nt: TGTGCCAGCAGCTTAGGGGGTGGGACACCTAAAGAGACCCAGTACTTC; CDR3aa: CASSLGGGTPKETQYF
d_gene: NA; v_gene: TRBV18; j_gene: TRBJ1-5; abundance: NA; CDR3nt: TGTGCCAGCTCACCAGGAGGGGATCAGCCCCAGCATTTT; CDR3aa: CASSPGGDQPQHF
d_gene: NA; v_gene: TRBV5-1; j_gene: TRBJ2-1; abundance: once; CDR3nt: TGCGCCAGCAGCGTGGGAGAGTACAATGAGCAGTTCTTC; CDR3aa: CASSVGEYNEQFF
d_gene: NA; v_gene: TRBV18; j_gene: TRBJ2-7; abundance: NA; CDR3nt: TGTGCCAGCTCACCCCTCAGGACGACAGGCTACGAGCAGTACTTC; CDR3aa: CASSPLRTTGYEQYF
d_gene: TRBD1; v_gene: TRBV9; j_gene: TRBJ1-2; abundance: few; CDR3nt: TGTGCCAGCAGCGTAGCAGGGACAGGGGGCACTGGCTACACCTTC; CDR3aa: CASSVAGTGGTGYTF
d_gene: TRBD2; v_gene: TRBV10-3; j_gene: TRBJ2-1; abundance: NA; CDR3nt: TGTGCCATCTCTGGACTAGCCTCCTCCTACAATGAGCAGTTCTTC; CDR3aa: CAISGLASSYNEQFF
d_gene: NA; v_gene: TRBV18; j_gene: TRBJ2-7; abundance: NA; CDR3nt: TGTGCCAGCTCACTCGGGACTGCTGCCTACGAGCAGTATTTC; CDR3aa: CASSLGTAAYEQYF
d_gene: NA; v_gene: TRBV18; j_gene: TRBJ2-7; abundance: once; CDR3nt: TGTGCCAGCTCACCCAGGGGCCTCGAGGAGCAGTACTTC; CDR3aa: CASSPRGLEEQYF
d_gene: TRBD2; v_gene: TRBV7-9; j_gene: TRBJ2-7; abundance: few; CDR3nt: TGTGCCAGCAGCATCGACTCGGGACTAGCGGTACACTTC; CDR3aa: CASSIDSGLAVHF
d_gene: NA; v_gene: TRBV11-2; j_gene: TRBJ2-3; abundance: NA; CDR3nt: TGTGCCAGCAGGTCGGGACTTTCTTACACAGATACGCAGTATTTT; CDR3aa: CASRSGLSYTDTQYF
d_gene: NA; v_gene: TRBV11-3; j_gene: TRBJ2-1; abundance: NA; CDR3nt: TGTGCCAGCAGCTTGGAGGGGGCGATTCCGAATGAGCAGTTCTTC; CDR3aa: CASSLEGAIPNEQFF
d_gene: TRBD2; v_gene: TRBV11-2; j_gene: TRBJ2-5; abundance: NA; CDR3nt: TGTGCCAGCAGCTTAGGACTAGCGGGGAGTCAAGAGACCCAGTACTTC; CDR3aa: CASSLGLAGSQETQYF
d_gene: TRBD2; v_gene: TRBV11-2; j_gene: TRBJ2-5; abundance: NA; CDR3nt: TGTGCCAGCAGCCCCGGGACTAGCGGGGGGGGAGAGACCCAGTACTTC; CDR3aa: CASSPGTSGGGETQYF
d_gene: TRBD1; v_gene: TRBV5-4; j_gene: TRBJ2-2; abundance: once; CDR3nt: TGTGCCAGCAGCCCGCCGGGACAGGGGAACACCGGGGAGCTGTTTTTT; CDR3aa: CASSPPGQGNTGELFF
d_gene: TRBD1; v_gene: TRBV5-1; j_gene: TRBJ2-4; abundance: NA; CDR3nt: TGCGCCAGCAGCTGGCCCGACAGGGTGGCGACCAAAAACATTCAGTACTTC; CDR3aa: CASSWPDRVATKNIQYF
d_gene: TRBD2; v_gene: TRBV12-5; j_gene: TRBJ2-1; abundance: once; CDR3nt: TGTGCTAGTGGTTATCCCTGGGTAGCGGGGGCCGCAAGTGAGCAGTTCTTC; CDR3aa: CASGYPWVAGAASEQFF
d_gene: TRBD1; v_gene: TRBV11-2; j_gene: TRBJ1-3; abundance: few; CDR3nt: TGTGCCAGCAGCACACCCAGGGGGCCCGCTGCCCGGAACACCATATATTTT; CDR3aa: CASSTPRGPAARNTIYF
d_gene: NA; v_gene: TRBV4-3; j_gene: TRBJ2-6; abundance: NA; CDR3nt: TGCGCCAGCAGCCTCGAGCCGACGGGTTTAGCTGGGGCCAACGTCCTGACTTTC; CDR3aa: CASSLEPTGLAGANVLTF